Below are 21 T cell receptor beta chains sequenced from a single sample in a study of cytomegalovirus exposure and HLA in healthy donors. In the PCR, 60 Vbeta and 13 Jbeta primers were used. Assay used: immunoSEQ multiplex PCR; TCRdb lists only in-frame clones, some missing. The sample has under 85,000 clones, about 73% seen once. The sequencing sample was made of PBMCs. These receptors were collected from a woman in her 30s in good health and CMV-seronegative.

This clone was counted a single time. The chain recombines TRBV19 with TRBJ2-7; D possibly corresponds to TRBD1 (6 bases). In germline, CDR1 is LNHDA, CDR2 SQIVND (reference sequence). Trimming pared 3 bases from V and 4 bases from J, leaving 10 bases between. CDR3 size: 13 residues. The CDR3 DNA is TGTGCCAGTAGTATTTCGGGACAATACGAGCAGTACTTC. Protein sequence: CASSISGQYEQYF.

CDR3 in DNA: TGTGCCAGCAGCAAAGGCGGGACAGGGCGCAACGAGCAGTACTTC. Its protein product is CASSKGGTGRNEQYF. V usage is TRBV7-9 and J usage is TRBJ2-7, with 9 bases aligning to TRBD1. Trimming removed 5 bases from V and 5 bases from J; junction bases left unmatched: 10. The germline CDR1 and CDR2 sequences are SEHNR and FQNEAQ (reference sequence). The CDR3 runs to 15 residues.

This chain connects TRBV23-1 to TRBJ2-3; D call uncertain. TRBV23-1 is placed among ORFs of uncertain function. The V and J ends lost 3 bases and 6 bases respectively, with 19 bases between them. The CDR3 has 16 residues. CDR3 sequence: CASSQRQTPKEDTQYF. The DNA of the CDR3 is TGCGCCAGCAGTCAGCGGCAGACCCCCAAAGAGGATACGCAGTATTTT.

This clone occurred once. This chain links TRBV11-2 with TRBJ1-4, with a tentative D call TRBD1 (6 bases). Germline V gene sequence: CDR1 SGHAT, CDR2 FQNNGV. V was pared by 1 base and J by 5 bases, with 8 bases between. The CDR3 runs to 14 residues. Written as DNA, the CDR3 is TGTGCCAGCAGCTTAGTAGGACAGAATGAAAAACTGTTTTTT. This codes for CASSLVGQNEKLFF.

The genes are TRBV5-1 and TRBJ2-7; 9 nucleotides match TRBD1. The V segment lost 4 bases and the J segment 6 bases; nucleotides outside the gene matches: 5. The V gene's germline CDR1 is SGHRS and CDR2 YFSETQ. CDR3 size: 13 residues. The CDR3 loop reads CASSLETGGEQYF. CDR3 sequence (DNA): TGCGCCAGCAGCCTGGAGACAGGGGGCGAGCAGTACTTC.

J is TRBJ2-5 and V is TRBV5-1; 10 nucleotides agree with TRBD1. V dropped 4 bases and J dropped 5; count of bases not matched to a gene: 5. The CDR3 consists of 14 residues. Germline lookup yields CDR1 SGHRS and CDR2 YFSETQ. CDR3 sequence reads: CASSQGQGQETQYF. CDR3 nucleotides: TGCGCCAGCAGCCAGGGACAGGGGCAGGAGACCCAGTACTTC.

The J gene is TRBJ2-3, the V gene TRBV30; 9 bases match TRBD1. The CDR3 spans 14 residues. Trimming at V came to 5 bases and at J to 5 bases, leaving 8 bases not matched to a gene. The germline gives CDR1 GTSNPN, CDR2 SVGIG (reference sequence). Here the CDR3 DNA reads TGTGCCTGGGACCGGGACAGGGTTATAGATACGCAGTATTTT. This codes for CAWDRDRVIDTQYF.

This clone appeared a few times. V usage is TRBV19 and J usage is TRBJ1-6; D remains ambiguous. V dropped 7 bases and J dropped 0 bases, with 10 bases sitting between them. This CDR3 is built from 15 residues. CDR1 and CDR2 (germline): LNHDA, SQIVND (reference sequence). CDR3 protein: CASTPGSSYNSPLHF. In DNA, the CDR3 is TGTGCCAGTACCCCCGGGAGCTCCTATAATTCACCCCTCCACTTT.

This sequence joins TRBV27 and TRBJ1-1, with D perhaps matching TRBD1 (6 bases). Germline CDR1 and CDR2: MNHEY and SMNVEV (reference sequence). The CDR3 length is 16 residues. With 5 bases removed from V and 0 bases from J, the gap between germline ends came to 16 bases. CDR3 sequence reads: CASSGGGGPMNTEAFF. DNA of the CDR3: TGTGCCAGCAGTGGGGGCGGGGGCCCAATGAACACTGAAGCTTTCTTT.

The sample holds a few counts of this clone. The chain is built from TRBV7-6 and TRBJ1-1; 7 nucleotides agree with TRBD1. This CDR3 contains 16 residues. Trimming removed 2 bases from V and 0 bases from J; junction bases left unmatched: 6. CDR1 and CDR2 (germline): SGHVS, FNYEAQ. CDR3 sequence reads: CASSLSRQGLNTEAFF. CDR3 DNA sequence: TGTGCCAGCAGCTTAAGCCGACAGGGTTTGAACACTGAAGCTTTCTTT.

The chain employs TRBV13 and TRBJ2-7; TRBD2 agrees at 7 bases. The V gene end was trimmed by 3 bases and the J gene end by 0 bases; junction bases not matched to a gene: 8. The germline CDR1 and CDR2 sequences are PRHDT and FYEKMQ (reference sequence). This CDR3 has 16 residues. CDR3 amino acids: CASSLGLAEDSYEQYF. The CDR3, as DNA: TGTGCCAGCAGCTTGGGGCTAGCGGAAGACTCCTACGAGCAGTACTTC.

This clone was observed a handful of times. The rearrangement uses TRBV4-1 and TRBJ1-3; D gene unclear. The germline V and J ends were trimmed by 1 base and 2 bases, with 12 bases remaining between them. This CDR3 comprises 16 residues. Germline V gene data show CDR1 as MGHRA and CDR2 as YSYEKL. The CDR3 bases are TGCGCCAGCAGCCAAGGGCGGGCAGCCGCTGGAAACACCATATATTTT. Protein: CASSQGRAAAGNTIYF.

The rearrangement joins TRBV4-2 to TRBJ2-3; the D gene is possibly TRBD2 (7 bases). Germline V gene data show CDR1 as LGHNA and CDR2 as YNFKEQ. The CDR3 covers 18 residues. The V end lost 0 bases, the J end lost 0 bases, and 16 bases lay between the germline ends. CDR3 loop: CASSQDGGGGLSTDTQYF. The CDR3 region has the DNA TGTGCCAGCAGCCAAGATGGAGGCGGGGGCCTAAGCACAGATACGCAGTATTTT.

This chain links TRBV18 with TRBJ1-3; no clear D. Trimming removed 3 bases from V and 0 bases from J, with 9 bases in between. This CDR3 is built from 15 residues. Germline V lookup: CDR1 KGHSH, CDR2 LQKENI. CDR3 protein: CASSPATYSGNTIYF. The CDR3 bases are TGTGCCAGCTCACCTGCAACTTACTCTGGAAACACCATATATTTT.

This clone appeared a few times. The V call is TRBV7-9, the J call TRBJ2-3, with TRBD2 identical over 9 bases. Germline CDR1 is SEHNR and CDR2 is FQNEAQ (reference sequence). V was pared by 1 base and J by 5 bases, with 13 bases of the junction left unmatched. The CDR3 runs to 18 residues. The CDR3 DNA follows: TGTGCCAGCAGCTTAGTTGGGGCTAGCGGGGTCGAAAGAGATACGCAGTATTTT. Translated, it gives CASSLVGASGVERDTQYF.

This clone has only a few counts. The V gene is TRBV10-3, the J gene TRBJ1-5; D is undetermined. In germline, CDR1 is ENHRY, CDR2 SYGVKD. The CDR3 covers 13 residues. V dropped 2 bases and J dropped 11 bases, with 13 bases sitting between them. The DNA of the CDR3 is TGTGCCATCAGTGAGATGCTTCAATCGGCCCAGCATTTT. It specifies CAISEMLQSAQHF.

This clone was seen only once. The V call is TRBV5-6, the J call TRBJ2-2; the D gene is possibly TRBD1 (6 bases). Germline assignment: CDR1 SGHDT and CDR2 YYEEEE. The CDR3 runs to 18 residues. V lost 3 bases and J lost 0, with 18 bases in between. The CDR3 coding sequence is TGTGCCAGCAGCTACCCAGGGGTCCAGGATGCGAACACCGGGGAGCTGTTTTTT. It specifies CASSYPGVQDANTGELFF. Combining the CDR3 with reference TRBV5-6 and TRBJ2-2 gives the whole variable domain DAGVTQSPTHLIKTRGQQVTLRCSPKSGHDTVSWYQQALGQGPQFIFQYYEEEERQRGNFPDRFSGHQFPNYSSELNVNALLLGDSALYLCASSYPGVQDANTGELFFGEGSRLTVL.

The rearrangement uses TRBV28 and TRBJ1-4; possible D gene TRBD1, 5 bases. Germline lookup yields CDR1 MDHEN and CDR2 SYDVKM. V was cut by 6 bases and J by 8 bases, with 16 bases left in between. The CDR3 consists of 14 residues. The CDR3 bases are TGTGCCAGCAGCACCGGGAGGGGATGGGAAAAACTGTTTTTT. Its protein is CASSTGRGWEKLFF. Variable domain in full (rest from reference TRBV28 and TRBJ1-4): DVKVTQSSRYLVKRTGEKVFLECVQDMDHENMFWYRQDPGLGLRLIYFSYDVKMKEKGDIPEGYSVSREKKERFSLILESASTNQTSMYLCASSTGRGWEKLFFGSGTQLSVL.

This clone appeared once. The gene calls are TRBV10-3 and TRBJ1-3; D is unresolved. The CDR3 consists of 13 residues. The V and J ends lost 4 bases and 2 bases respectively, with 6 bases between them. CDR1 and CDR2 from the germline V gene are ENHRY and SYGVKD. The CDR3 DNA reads TGTGCCATCAGTGGCGGGGCTGGAAACACCATATATTTT. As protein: CAISGGAGNTIYF.

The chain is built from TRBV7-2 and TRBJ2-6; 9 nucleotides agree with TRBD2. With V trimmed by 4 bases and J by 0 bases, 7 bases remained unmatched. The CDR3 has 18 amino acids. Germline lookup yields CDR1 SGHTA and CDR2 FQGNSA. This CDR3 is CASSSTLAGVSGANVLTF. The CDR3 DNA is TGTGCCAGCAGCTCGACCTTAGCGGGGGTCTCTGGGGCCAACGTCCTGACTTTC.

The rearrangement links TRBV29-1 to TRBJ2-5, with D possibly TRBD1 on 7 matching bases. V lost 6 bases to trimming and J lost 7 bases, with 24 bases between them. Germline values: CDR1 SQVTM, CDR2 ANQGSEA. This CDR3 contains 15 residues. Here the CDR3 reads CSVPLKGGNRGTQYF. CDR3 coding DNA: TGCAGCGTCCCTCTGAAGGGCGGGAACAGGGGGACCCAGTACTTC.